This TCR beta chain emerged from a study of CD8 T cells in ankylosing spondylitis. Comment on this clonotype: No antigen is known for it.

Quantitative molecular-barcoded 5'-RACE generated the TCR beta libraries. One entry per CDR3 protein results from TCRdb running MiXCR on the 5' RACE reads. There are 350,000 to 550,000 distinct CDR3 sequences in the sample; about 25% occur only once, and 0.89% lies in the top ten. General study results and limits: Seemingly characteristic of ankylosing spondylitis blood was a TCR beta motif consisting of about 8 highly homologous variants.

The CDR3 is 14 amino acids. Germline CDR1 and CDR2: SGHRS and YFSETQ. V was pared by 4 bases and J by 5 bases, with 12 bases between. The sample comprised blood, either unsorted or a sorted T cell fraction (not recorded which). The source is a male donor with ankylosing spondylitis. This chain connects TRBV5-1 to TRBJ2-2; D gene ambiguous. CDR3 residues: CASSDGLFTGELFF. The CDR3 nucleotides read TGCGCCAGCAGCGACGGCCTTTTTACCGGGGAGCTGTTTTTT.